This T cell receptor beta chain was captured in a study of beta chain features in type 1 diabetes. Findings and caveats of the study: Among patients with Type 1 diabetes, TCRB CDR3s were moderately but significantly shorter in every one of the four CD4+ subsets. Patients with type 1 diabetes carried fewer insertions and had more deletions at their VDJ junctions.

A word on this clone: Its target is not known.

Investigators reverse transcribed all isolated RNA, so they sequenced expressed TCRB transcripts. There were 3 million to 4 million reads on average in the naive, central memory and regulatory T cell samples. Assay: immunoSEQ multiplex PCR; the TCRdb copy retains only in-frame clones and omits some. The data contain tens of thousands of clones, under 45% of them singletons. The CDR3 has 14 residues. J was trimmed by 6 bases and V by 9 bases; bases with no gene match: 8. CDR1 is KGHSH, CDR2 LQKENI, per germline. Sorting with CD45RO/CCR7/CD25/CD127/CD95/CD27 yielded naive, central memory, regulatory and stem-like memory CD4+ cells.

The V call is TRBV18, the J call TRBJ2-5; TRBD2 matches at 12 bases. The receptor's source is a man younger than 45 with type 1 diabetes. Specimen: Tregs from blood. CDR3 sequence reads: CASSLAGGPQTQYF. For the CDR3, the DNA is TGTGCCAGTTCCCTAGCGGGAGGGCCGCAGACCCAGTACTTC.